This entry is about one T cell receptor (beta chain). The germline V gene encodes CDR1 KGHSH and CDR2 LQKENI. This CDR3 is 12 amino acids long. V was pared by 2 bases and J by 12 bases, with 12 bases between. This sample was taken from a study of cytomegalovirus exposure and HLA in healthy donors. The PCR was carried out with 60 Vbeta primers and 13 Jbeta primers. Libraries were prepared by immunoSEQ multiplex PCR; TCRdb keeps only in-frame clonotypes and omits some of them. The sample has a few hundred thousand clones; about nine tenths are singletons. The TCR originated in a girl between 2 and 10 years old in good health and CMV-seronegative. The sequencing sample was made of PBMCs. The genes are TRBV18 and TRBJ2-3; possible D gene TRBD1, 6 bases. As DNA, the CDR3 is TGTGCCAGCTCACCAGAACAGGGAGTTCAGTATTTT. Translating gives CASSPEQGVQYF.